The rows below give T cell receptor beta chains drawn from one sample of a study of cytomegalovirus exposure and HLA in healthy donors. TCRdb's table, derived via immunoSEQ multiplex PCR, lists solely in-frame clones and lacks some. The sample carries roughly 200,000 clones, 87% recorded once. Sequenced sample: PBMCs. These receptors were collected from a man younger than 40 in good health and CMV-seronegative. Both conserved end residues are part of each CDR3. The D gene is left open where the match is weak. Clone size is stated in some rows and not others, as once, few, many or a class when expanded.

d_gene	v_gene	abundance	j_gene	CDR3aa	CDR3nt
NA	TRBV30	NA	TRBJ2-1	CAWSVSGATAYNEQFF	TGTGCCTGGAGTGTTTCGGGAGCCACGGCCTACAATGAGCAGTTCTTC
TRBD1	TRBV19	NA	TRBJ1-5	CASSPLSRGLNQPQHF	TGTGCCAGTAGTCCCCTCTCAAGGGGGCTAAATCAGCCCCAGCATTTT
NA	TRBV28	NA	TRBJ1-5	CASRGRTGKWGNQPQHF	TGTGCCAGCAGGGGACGCACAGGGAAATGGGGCAATCAGCCCCAGCATTTT
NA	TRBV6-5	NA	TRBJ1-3	CASSYSLAGRNTIYF	TGTGCCAGCAGTTACTCTCTGGCAGGGAGAAACACCATATATTTT
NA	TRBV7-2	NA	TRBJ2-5	CASSSSGQSQETQYF	TGTGCCAGCAGCTCCAGCGGTCAAAGCCAAGAGACCCAGTACTTC
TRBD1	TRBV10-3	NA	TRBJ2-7	CAISEGGDRDYEQYF	TGTGCCATCAGTGAGGGTGGCGACAGGGACTACGAGCAGTACTTC
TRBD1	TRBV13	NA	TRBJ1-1	CASSATGPDTEAFF	TGTGCCAGCAGCGCGACAGGGCCCGACACTGAAGCTTTCTTT
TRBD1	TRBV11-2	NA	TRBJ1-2	CASSSGTAYGYTF	TGTGCCAGCAGCTCAGGGACAGCCTATGGCTACACCTTC
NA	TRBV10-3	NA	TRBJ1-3	CAITSGISGNTIYF	TGTGCCATCACCTCAGGTATCTCTGGAAACACCATATATTTT
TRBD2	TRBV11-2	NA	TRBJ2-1	CASSLGGASGGPSYNEQFF	TGTGCCAGCAGCTTGGGCGGGGCTAGCGGGGGACCTTCCTACAATGAGCAGTTCTTC
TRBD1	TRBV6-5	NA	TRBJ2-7	CASLPGTGGFEQYF	TGTGCCAGCCTCCCCGGGACAGGGGGCTTCGAGCAGTACTTC
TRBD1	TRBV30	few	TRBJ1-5	CAWSADKNHSGTASNQPQHF	TGTGCCTGGAGTGCCGACAAGAACCACTCCGGGACAGCTAGCAATCAGCCCCAGCATTTT
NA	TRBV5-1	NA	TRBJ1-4	CASSDDRTFPKLFF	TGCGCCAGCAGCGACGACAGGACCTTTCCAAAACTGTTTTTT
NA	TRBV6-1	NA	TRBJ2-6	CASSGRDIAFSGANVLTF	TGTGCCAGCAGTGGCCGGGACATAGCTTTCTCTGGGGCCAACGTCCTGACTTTC
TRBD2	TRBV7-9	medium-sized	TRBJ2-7	CASSLGGGEGGLSYEQYF	TGTGCCAGCAGCTTAGGGGGAGGGGAGGGAGGACTTTCCTACGAGCAGTACTTC
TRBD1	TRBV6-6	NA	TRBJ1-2	CAIRTGGYYGYTF	TGTGCCATTCGGACAGGGGGCTACTATGGCTACACCTTC
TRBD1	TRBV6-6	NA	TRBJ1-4	CASSQPGQSNEKLFF	TGTGCCAGCAGTCAGCCGGGACAGTCTAATGAAAAACTGTTTTTT
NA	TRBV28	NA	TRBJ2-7	CASSLLRTTREEQYF	TGTGCCAGCAGTTTATTGCGGACAACAAGGGAAGAGCAGTACTTC
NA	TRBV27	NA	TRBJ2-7	CASSSSEGYEQYF	TGTGCCAGCAGTTCTAGCGAGGGGTACGAGCAGTACTTC
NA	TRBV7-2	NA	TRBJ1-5	CASSFPGEPQHF	TGTGCCAGCAGCTTCCCCGGTGAGCCCCAGCATTTT
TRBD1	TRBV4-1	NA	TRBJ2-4	CASSHTMGQGVPKNIQYF	TGCGCCAGCAGCCACACGATGGGACAGGGGGTGCCCAAAAACATTCAGTACTTC
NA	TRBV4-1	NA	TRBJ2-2	CASSQVRARGGELFF	TGCGCCAGCAGCCAAGTCCGGGCTCGGGGCGGGGAGCTGTTTTTT
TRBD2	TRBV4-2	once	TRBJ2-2	CASSQEVGTSWELFF	TGTGCCAGCAGCCAAGAAGTGGGGACTAGTTGGGAGCTGTTTTTT
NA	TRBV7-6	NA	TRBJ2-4	CASSLEGGGHQAKNIQYF	TGTGCCAGCAGCTTAGAGGGTGGGGGACACCAAGCCAAAAACATTCAGTACTTC
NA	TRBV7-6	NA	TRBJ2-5	CASSFNTRQETQYF	TGTGCCAGCAGCTTTAACACGAGGCAAGAGACCCAGTACTTC
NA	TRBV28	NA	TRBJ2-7	CASRGAQTFLSYEQYF	TGTGCCAGCCGGGGGGCTCAGACTTTCCTCTCCTACGAGCAGTACTTC
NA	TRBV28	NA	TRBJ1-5	CASGRASDQPQHF	TGTGCCAGCGGTCGAGCGAGTGATCAGCCCCAGCATTTT
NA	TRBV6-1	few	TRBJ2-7	CASTQTGSYEQYF	TGTGCCAGCACCCAGACAGGATCCTACGAGCAGTACTTC
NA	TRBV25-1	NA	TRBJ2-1	CASIKGTGPSYNEQFF	TGTGCCAGCATTAAAGGAACAGGTCCCTCCTACAATGAGCAGTTCTTC
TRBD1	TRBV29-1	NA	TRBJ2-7	CSVRGQGVYEQYF	TGCAGCGTCAGGGGACAGGGAGTCTACGAGCAGTACTTC
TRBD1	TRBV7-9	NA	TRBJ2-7	CASSFSLPGGYEQYF	TGTGCCAGCAGCTTTAGTTTGCCAGGGGGCTACGAGCAGTACTTC
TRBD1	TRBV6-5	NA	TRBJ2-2	CASRQTGVDTGELFF	TGTGCCAGCAGGCAAACAGGGGTGGACACCGGGGAGCTGTTTTTT
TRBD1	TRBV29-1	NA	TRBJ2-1	CSVEGQSYNEQFF	TGCAGCGTTGAGGGACAGTCCTACAATGAGCAGTTCTTC
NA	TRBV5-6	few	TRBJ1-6	CASSYTNWRSGSPLHF	TGTGCCAGCAGCTATACTAATTGGAGGAGTGGGTCACCCCTCCACTTT
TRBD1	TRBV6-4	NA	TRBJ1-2	CASRGQGSNYGYTF	TGTGCCAGCAGGGGACAGGGGTCTAACTATGGCTACACCTTC
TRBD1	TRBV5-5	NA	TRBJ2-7	CASSLGATGGHEQYF	TGTGCCAGCAGCTTGGGGGCGACAGGGGGCCACGAGCAGTACTTC